This paragraph reports one T cell receptor beta chain. Its specificity is not known. Repertoires were generated with immunoSEQ multiplex PCR, while TCRdb's copy carries only in-frame clones and drops some. The table records approximately 110,000 clones, more than 80% of them present only once. The data derive from a study of T cell responses to AZD1222 COVID-19 vaccine. Overall study results and limits: Only a handful of AZD1222 recipients, several in all, had baseline seropositivity. Without day 14 samples, only post-peak T cell repertoires were studied. The donor group comprised mostly white British people and more females; the analysis possibly underestimated clonal diversity.

V gave up 10 bases and J gave up 0 bases, with 13 bases separating them. CDR3 length: 13 residues. Germline lookup yields CDR1 MDHEN and CDR2 SYDVKM. This clonotype originated in an adult in good health. V is TRBV28 and J is TRBJ2-7, with D perhaps matching TRBD2 (6 bases). This material consisted of peripheral blood, taken on day 0 of AZD1222 vaccination. Here the CDR3 reads CATLSSVSYEQYF. In DNA form, the CDR3 reads TGTGCCACCCTATCTAGCGTCTCCTACGAGCAGTACTTC.